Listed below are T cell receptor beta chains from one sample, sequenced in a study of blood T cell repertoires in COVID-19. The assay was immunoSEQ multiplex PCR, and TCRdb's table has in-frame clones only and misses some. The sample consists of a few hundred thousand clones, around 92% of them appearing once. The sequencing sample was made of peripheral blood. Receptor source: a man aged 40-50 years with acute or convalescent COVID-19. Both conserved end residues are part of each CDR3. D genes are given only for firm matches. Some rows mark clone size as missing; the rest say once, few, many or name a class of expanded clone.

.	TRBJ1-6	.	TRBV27	CASSRTGSLDSSYNSPLHF	TGTGCCAGCAGTCGGACCGGTTCGCTAGACAGCTCCTATAATTCACCCCTCCACTTT
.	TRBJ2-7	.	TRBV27	CASSLSSGNWNEQYF	TGTGCCAGCAGTTTATCGTCAGGTAACTGGAACGAGCAGTACTTC
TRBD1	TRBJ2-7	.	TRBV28	CASSPLGQVNEQYF	TGTGCCAGCAGTCCGCTCGGACAGGTGAACGAGCAGTACTTC
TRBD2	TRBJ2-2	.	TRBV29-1	CSAPGGASTGELFF	TGCAGCGCCCCGGGGGGGGCCAGCACCGGGGAGCTGTTTTTT
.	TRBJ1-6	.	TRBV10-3	CAISQTQTTGGSYNSPLHF	TGTGCCATCAGTCAGACCCAGACGACGGGGGGCTCCTATAATTCACCCCTCCACTTT
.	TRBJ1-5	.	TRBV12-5	CASGLETGQPQHF	TGTGCTAGTGGTTTGGAAACAGGGCAGCCCCAGCATTTT
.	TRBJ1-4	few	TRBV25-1	CASETRWGTNEKLFF	TGTGCCAGCGAGACTAGATGGGGCACTAATGAAAAACTGTTTTTT
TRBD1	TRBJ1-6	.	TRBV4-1	CASSQRQGGSPLHF	TGCGCCAGCAGCCAGAGACAGGGCGGTTCACCCCTCCACTTT
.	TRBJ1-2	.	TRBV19	CASSTNYGYTF	TGTGCCAGTAGCACTAACTATGGCTACACCTTC
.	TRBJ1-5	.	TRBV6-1	CASSERAGLNQPQHF	TGTGCCAGCAGTGAAAGGGCAGGGCTTAATCAGCCCCAGCATTTT
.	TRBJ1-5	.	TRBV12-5	CASGPGGGDGQPQHF	TGTGCTAGTGGCCCTGGGGGAGGGGACGGCCAGCCCCAGCATTTT
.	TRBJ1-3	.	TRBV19	CASSPGGWAGNTIYF	TGTGCCAGCAGCCCGGGAGGGTGGGCTGGAAACACCATATATTTT
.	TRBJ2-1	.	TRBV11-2	CASSFEGGRGNEQFF	TGTGCCAGCAGCTTTGAGGGAGGTAGGGGCAATGAGCAGTTCTTC
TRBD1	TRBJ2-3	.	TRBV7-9	CALKDRLIDTQYF	TGTGCCCTAAAGGACAGGTTAATAGATACGCAGTATTTT
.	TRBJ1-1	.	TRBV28	CASSLLGGNTEAFF	TGTGCCAGCAGTCTTCTAGGGGGGAACACTGAAGCTTTCTTT
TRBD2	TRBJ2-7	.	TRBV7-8	CASSLIAGGPLSYEQYF	TGTGCCAGCAGCTTAATAGCGGGAGGGCCATTGTCCTACGAGCAGTACTTC
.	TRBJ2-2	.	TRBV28	CASSFVEPGELFF	TGTGCCAGCAGTTTTGTGGAGCCCGGGGAGCTGTTTTTT
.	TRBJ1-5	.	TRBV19	CASTPTRQRYSNQPQHF	TGTGCCAGTACCCCAACCCGACAGAGATATAGCAATCAGCCCCAGCATTTT
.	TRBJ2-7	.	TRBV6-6	CASSSGDGEQYF	TGTGCCAGCAGTTCGGGGGACGGCGAGCAGTACTTC
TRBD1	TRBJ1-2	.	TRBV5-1	CASSFGDRFVYGYTF	TGCGCCAGCAGCTTTGGGGACAGGTTTGTCTATGGCTACACCTTC
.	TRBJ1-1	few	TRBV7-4	CASSLGTLNTEAFF	TGTGCCAGCAGCTTAGGTACTCTGAACACTGAAGCTTTCTTT
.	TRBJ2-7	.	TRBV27	CASGSRYEQYF	TGTGCCAGCGGGAGTCGGTACGAGCAGTACTTC
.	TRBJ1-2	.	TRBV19	CASSINRGGGYTF	TGTGCCAGTAGTATTAACCGGGGTGGTGGCTACACCTTC
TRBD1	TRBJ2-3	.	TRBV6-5	CASSYGTVTSTDTQYF	TGTGCCAGCAGTTACGGGACAGTGACTAGCACAGATACGCAGTATTTT
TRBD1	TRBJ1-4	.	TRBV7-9	CASSLRQGAEKLFF	TGTGCCAGCAGCTTAAGACAGGGGGCCGAAAAACTGTTTTTT
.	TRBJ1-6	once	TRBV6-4	CASSLTPAGVNRSPLHF	TGTGCCAGCAGCCTTACCCCCGCGGGGGTAAATCGTTCACCCCTCCACTTT
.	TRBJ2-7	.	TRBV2	CASSSEQGRQYF	TGTGCCAGCAGTTCGGAACAGGGACGGCAGTACTTC
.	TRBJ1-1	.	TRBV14	CASSQAQGSTEAFF	TGTGCCAGCAGTCAAGCCCAGGGTAGCACTGAAGCTTTCTTT
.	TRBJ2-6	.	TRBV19	CASSITLGFWRSGANVLTF	TGTGCCAGTAGTATAACTTTAGGCTTTTGGAGGTCTGGGGCCAACGTCCTGACTTTC
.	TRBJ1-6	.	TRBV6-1	CASSALPRVTRSPLHF	TGTGCCAGCAGTGCCCTTCCCAGGGTAACGCGTTCACCCCTCCACTTT
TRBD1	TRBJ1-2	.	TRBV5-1	CASSLGQGTYGYTF	TGCGCCAGCAGCTTGGGACAGGGTACCTATGGCTACACCTTC
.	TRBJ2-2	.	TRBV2	CASSVPGLNTGELFF	TGTGCCAGCAGTGTACCGGGACTGAACACCGGGGAGCTGTTTTTT
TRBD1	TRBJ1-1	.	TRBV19	CASSITGGIEAFF	TGTGCCAGTAGTATAACAGGGGGAATTGAAGCTTTCTTT
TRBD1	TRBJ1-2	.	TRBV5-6	CASSSTPTGEYGYTF	TGTGCCAGCAGCTCCACGCCGACAGGGGAGTATGGCTACACCTTC
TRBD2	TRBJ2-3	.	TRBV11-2	CASSFETSGTDTQYF	TGTGCCAGCAGCTTCGAAACTAGCGGCACAGATACGCAGTATTTT
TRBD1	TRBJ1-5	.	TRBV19	CASSMGQGANQPQHF	TGTGCCAGTAGTATGGGACAGGGGGCCAATCAGCCCCAGCATTTT
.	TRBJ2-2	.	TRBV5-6	CASSLTRVDTGELFF	TGTGCCAGCAGCTTAACCCGGGTCGACACCGGGGAGCTGTTTTTT
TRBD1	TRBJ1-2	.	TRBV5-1	CASSPGTDYYGYTF	TGCGCCAGCAGCCCAGGGACAGACTACTATGGCTACACCTTC
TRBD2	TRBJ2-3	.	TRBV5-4	CASSLGLAGTDTQYF	TGTGCCAGCAGCTTGGGACTAGCGGGTACAGATACGCAGTATTTT
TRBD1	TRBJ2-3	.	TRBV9	CASSVRQGFTDTQYF	TGTGCCAGCAGCGTCCGACAGGGGTTCACAGATACGCAGTATTTT
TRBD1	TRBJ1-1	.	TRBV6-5	CASSLSDRASTEAFF	TGTGCCAGCAGCCTCTCGGACAGGGCGAGCACTGAAGCTTTCTTT
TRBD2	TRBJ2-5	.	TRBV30	CAWSGGGTETQYF	TGTGCCTGGAGTGGGGGAGGGACGGAGACCCAGTACTTC
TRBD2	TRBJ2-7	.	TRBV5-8	CASRDIHGLAGSYEQYF	TGTGCCAGCAGAGACATCCACGGACTAGCGGGATCCTACGAGCAGTACTTC
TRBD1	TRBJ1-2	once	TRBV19	CASSMGQVRTYGYTF	TGTGCCAGTAGTATGGGACAGGTTCGAACATATGGCTACACCTTC
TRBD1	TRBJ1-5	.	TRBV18	CAISHVSGGGRLAQHF	TGTGCCATCTCACACGTGTCAGGGGGCGGGCGGTTGGCCCAGCATTTT
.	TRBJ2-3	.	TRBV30	CAWNNRVTADTQYF	TGTGCCTGGAATAACAGGGTTACGGCAGATACGCAGTATTTT
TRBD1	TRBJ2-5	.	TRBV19	CASTQDRAGETQYF	TGTGCCAGTACCCAGGACAGGGCAGGGGAGACCCAGTACTTC
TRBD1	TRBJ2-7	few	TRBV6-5	CASSYAGTGLSYEQYF	TGTGCCAGCAGTTACGCCGGGACAGGGCTATCCTACGAGCAGTACTTC
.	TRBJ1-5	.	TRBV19	CASSTQGNQPQHF	TGTGCCAGTAGTACCCAGGGCAATCAGCCCCAGCATTTT
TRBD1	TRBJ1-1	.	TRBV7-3	CASSPVPGGNTEAFF	TGTGCCAGCAGCCCGGTGCCAGGGGGGAACACTGAAGCTTTCTTT
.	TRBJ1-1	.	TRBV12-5	CASRSTGTEAFF	TGTGCTAGCAGGTCAACTGGCACCGAAGCTTTCTTT
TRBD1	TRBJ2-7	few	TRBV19	CASKKGQGGSYEQYF	TGTGCCAGTAAAAAAGGACAGGGGGGCTCCTACGAGCAGTACTTC
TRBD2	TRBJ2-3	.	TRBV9	CASSVGRAGGTDTQYF	TGTGCCAGCAGCGTAGGTCGAGCGGGGGGCACAGATACGCAGTATTTT
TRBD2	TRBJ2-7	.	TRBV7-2	CASSVSPASGGTYEQYF	TGTGCCAGCAGCGTATCCCCGGCTAGCGGGGGGACCTACGAGCAGTACTTC
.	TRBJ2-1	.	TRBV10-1	CASSESISGEQFF	TGCGCCAGCAGTGAGTCCATTTCAGGGGAGCAGTTCTTC
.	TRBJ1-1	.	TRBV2	CASSSRVYGGALNTEAFF	TGTGCCAGCAGCAGCCGAGTCTACGGGGGGGCTTTGAACACTGAAGCTTTCTTT
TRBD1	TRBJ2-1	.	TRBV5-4	CASSFQGGPYNEQFF	TGTGCCAGCAGCTTTCAAGGGGGCCCCTACAATGAGCAGTTCTTC
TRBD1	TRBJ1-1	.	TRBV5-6	CASSSSAGTGYTEAFF	TGTGCCAGCAGCTCGAGTGCCGGGACAGGGTATACTGAAGCTTTCTTT
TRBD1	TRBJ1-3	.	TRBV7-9	CASSLRAGQGWGNTIYF	TGTGCCAGCAGCCTGCGAGCCGGACAGGGATGGGGAAACACCATATATTTT
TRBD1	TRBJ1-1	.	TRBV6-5	CASRSDRATEAFF	TGTGCCAGCAGATCGGACAGGGCCACTGAAGCTTTCTTT